This T cell receptor (beta chain) is drawn from a study of T cell clones after liver transplantation (dated by TCRdb to between 2018 and 2020). Turning to the overall study: Samples were obtained from ITN030ST, a randomized trial in which withdrawal of immunosuppression was attempted within 2 years of liver transplantation. Donor-reactive T cell clones were identified using TCRbeta sequencing after a pre-transplant mixed lymphocyte reaction and were then followed in post-transplant blood. As an antigen-independent comparator for donor-reactive sequences, third party-reactive TCRbeta sequences were also identified from pre-transplant MLRs. Of the eight recipients, a few were HCV-positive, while the remaining recipients had been transplanted for non-autoimmune, non-viral indications. Until randomization at 12-24 months post-transplant, subjects were given standard immunosuppression, with no induction therapy. Tolerance meant complete immunosuppression withdrawal for at least one year without liver enzymes rising beyond twice the upper limit of normal. Blood samples were taken pre-transplant, pre-randomization before withdrawal, and post-randomization after full withdrawal or failed withdrawal. Of the 8 liver transplant recipients making up the studied cohort, 3 were classified as tolerant and 5 as non-tolerant.

The research as a whole found: When repertoire turnover was taken into account, detection of donor-reactive sequences was significantly reduced in 7 of 8 subjects for CD4 and in 8 of 8 subjects for CD8. Low numbers of available donor cells limited the measurable donor-reactive repertoire in a couple of subjects. Without allograft tissue specimens, donor-reactive T cells may have migrated into the graft rather than being deleted. Circulating donor-reactive CD4 TCRbeta sequences fell significantly post-transplant in most of the 8 subjects, irrespective of tolerance or HCV status. The decline in donor-reactive sequences exceeded the decline in third party-reactive sequences, suggesting partial antigen-specific deletion that was unrelated to withdrawal success. Because of small, heterogeneous patient numbers and non-standardized post-transplant time points, the conclusions were only preliminary.

Concerning this clone: It has no known antigen specificity. Base qualities are not at hand, and no much larger clone is one base apart.

Thawed unstimulated PBMCs were stained for CD3, CD4 and CD8 and FACS-sorted into CD3+CD4+ and CD3+CD8+ populations. All 8 studied subjects were randomized to withdrawal of immunosuppression. Genomic DNA was isolated with the Qiagen DNeasy Blood and Tissue Kit. The CDR3, from cysteine to phenylalanine, totals 15 residues. Only the CDR3 region is kept as DNA, spanning 45 bases read in frame from base 1. V is clipped by 3 bases and J by 0 bases, and the sequence between their germline boundaries is 11 bases long. CDR1 and CDR2 are read off the germline V gene as MGHDK and SYGVNS. Using immunoSEQ, frozen genomic DNA was subjected to high-throughput TCRbeta CDR3 sequencing, a process that included PCR amplification, mapping, bias correction and internal controls. The authors processed their data as follows. Only productive rearrangements were retained, with each unique TCRbeta sequence defined by its CDR3 nucleotide sequence together with its V and J gene. A sequence counted as donor-reactive only if the sequence showed at least 5-fold expansion in CFSE-low cells compared with unstimulated pre-transplant cells and had a frequency of at least 0.01%. To ensure at least 90% detection power, minimum frequency thresholds were set for each subject based on that subject's lowest-template unstimulated sample. Jensen-Shannon divergence between the top 1000 TCRbeta sequences post-transplant and pre-transplant was used to measure repertoire turnover. Changes in detection of donor-reactive sequences were tested with two-sided Fisher's exact tests. TCRdb took over this immuneACCESS table, retaining in-frame rearrangements with V and J assigned. Such tables are incomplete; in checked studies, under half of the missing clones stem from an unresolved V gene, and the remainder is unexplained. D and trimming come from the DNA, and the V and J calls and clone size come from that table. The sample table holds roughly 62,000 clones, of which about two thirds were seen once. The top ten clonotypes cover approximately 2.6% of the sample.

This receptor chain uses TRBV25-1 and TRBJ1-2; tentative D gene TRBD1, with 5 bases matching. The sequenced sample was CD4+ T cells from blood, obtained at the 15-month timepoint. This TCR was sampled from a human patient who received a liver transplant. After a transplant, some of the T cells may come from the graft donor. The CDR3 protein sequence reads: CASSDQGSANYGYTF. The nucleotides read TGTGCCAGCAGTGACCAGGGTTCGGCTAACTATGGCTACACCTTC.